These T cell receptor beta chains were read from a single sample in a study of blood T cell repertoires in COVID-19. The data were produced by immunoSEQ multiplex PCR, yet TCRdb's version contains in-frame clones alone and is incomplete. The sample lists around 220,000 clones, around 87% occurring once. Sequencing used PBMCs or T cells enriched from blood (not recorded which). These receptors were obtained from a woman aged 25 to 45 with acute COVID-19. The conserved cysteine and the conserved F or W are not part of the CDR3 here. Each record gives: J gene, clone size, V gene, CDR3 protein. Rows give clone size only sometimes, using once, few, many, or a class for an expanded clone.

TRBJ2-1,once,TRBV28,ASRPGFPGYNEQF
TRBJ2-1,.,TRBV3-1/TRBV3-2,ASTMTSGGREQF
TRBJ2-3,.,TRBV7-3,ASSPGLAGVDTQY
TRBJ2-7,.,TRBV14,ASSQLGTPYEQY
TRBJ1-1,.,TRBV7-8,ASSLKRQAMNTEAF
TRBJ2-2,.,TRBV9,ASSVGQGVTGELF
TRBJ1-2,.,TRBV5-4,ASSLVGTGIGYT
TRBJ2-7,.,TRBV10-3,AISSGHTFYEQY
TRBJ2-7,.,TRBV2,ASSGSGGIYEQY
TRBJ1-2,few,TRBV28,ASSLGQNYGYT
TRBJ1-2,.,TRBV6-5,ASSYSMPGYGYT
TRBJ2-7,.,TRBV5-4,ASSVQGLSYEQY
TRBJ2-7,.,TRBV12-3/TRBV12-4,ASKQGPYEQY
TRBJ1-5,.,TRBV20-1,SASAQGAISSNQPQH
TRBJ2-7,.,TRBV27,ASSSPGTGNSYEQY
TRBJ1-6,.,TRBV6-5,ASRNMDNSPLH
TRBJ1-5,.,TRBV12-5,AVPLGRSGNQPQH
TRBJ1-4,.,TRBV5-1,ASSPTRGGAEVEKLF
TRBJ1-2,.,TRBV28,ASSSIEETNYGYT
TRBJ1-1,.,TRBV10-1,ASSADRISEAF
TRBJ2-2,.,TRBV24-1,ATSESSGRASGELF
TRBJ1-3,.,TRBV7-2,ASSLGGGNTIY
TRBJ2-2,.,TRBV7-2,ASSLGQGNTGELF
TRBJ2-5,once,TRBV6-5,ASLAGGDQETQY
TRBJ1-3,.,TRBV7-2,ASSLGPQGIGNTIY
TRBJ1-1,.,TRBV4-1,ASSQVQGAATEAF
TRBJ2-2,.,TRBV7-3,ASSLLAGTNTGELF
TRBJ1-1,.,TRBV28,ASHKDGRSTEAF
TRBJ1-5,.,TRBV30,AWSVTRGRNQPQH
TRBJ2-5,.,TRBV7-3,ASSLNRGMGETQY
TRBJ2-5,.,TRBV5-8,ASSTFFREETQY
TRBJ1-5,.,TRBV6-5,ASSWTGGATNQPQH
TRBJ1-5,.,TRBV7-2,ASSLEGPYQPQH
TRBJ2-3,.,TRBV3-1/TRBV3-2,ASSQGTVYTQY
TRBJ1-1,.,TRBV5-1,ASSLGGTGMNTEAF
TRBJ2-7,.,TRBV29-1,SVGVGEQY
TRBJ1-5,.,TRBV5-5,ASSLSRGSNQPQH
TRBJ2-3,.,TRBV24-1,ATSDSRSGTYTQY
TRBJ1-5,.,TRBV7-9,ASSRSRGTDGMLHQPQH
TRBJ1-1,.,TRBV5-1,ASSWGQGAPLNTEAF
TRBJ2-7,.,TRBV28,ASSLSGIRPSGAYEQY
TRBJ1-1,.,TRBV6-5,ASSLAGTEAF
TRBJ2-1,once,TRBV7-9,ASSPGTSGINEQF
TRBJ2-2,.,TRBV6-6,ASSRDRGSTGELF
TRBJ2-5,.,TRBV5-6,ASSLELAPQETQY
TRBJ1-1,.,TRBV4-1,ASSQNRDVATEAF
TRBJ2-7,many,TRBV4-2,ASSQERGASYEQY
TRBJ1-1,.,TRBV5-6,ASTPQGPNTEAF
TRBJ1-1,.,TRBV2,ASSVQGRDTEAF
TRBJ1-3,.,TRBV10-1,AIAGIGNTIY
TRBJ2-1,.,TRBV5-1,ASSPTGQGAGGEQF
TRBJ1-5,.,TRBV10-3,AISGTGGGQPQH
TRBJ2-1,few,TRBV27,ASSSPTASSYNEQF
TRBJ2-7,.,TRBV11-2,ASSPGRDGPSYEQY
TRBJ2-6,.,TRBV11-3,ASSPRTGNSGANVLT
TRBJ1-5,few,TRBV2,ASRGRSGTGVNQPQH